This TCR beta chain was found in a study of PD-1 blockade in classical Hodgkin lymphoma (dated by TCRdb to about 2020). With respect to the entire study: A peripheral blood immune signature of response to PD-1 blockade in classical Hodgkin lymphoma was defined using TCR beta sequencing and CyTOF. Study-level results and caveats: Newly diagnosed patients were reported to have lower baseline TCR diversity than healthy donors, and relapsed/refractory patients were reported to have lower baseline TCR diversity still. The study covered only a single clinical trial cohort, and the causes of the repertoire differences, possibly disease activity or prior therapy, were still not defined.

Sample time point, as interpreted from the label and publication: newly diagnosed, previously untreated cHL patient sample. To serve as a comparison group for the relapsed/refractory trial patients, PBMCs were sequenced from patients with newly diagnosed, previously untreated classical Hodgkin lymphoma. Peripheral blood was collected in 8 mL Vacutainer Cell Preparation Tubes, from which PBMCs were isolated by centrifugation and then cryopreserved. Germline trimming: 1 base from V, 1 base from J; junction bases outside gene matches: 0. The CDR3 sequence holds 15 residues, the cysteine and phenylalanine included. The read is trimmed to its CDR3 DNA, 45 bases read in frame from base 1. The CDR1 and CDR2 encoded by the germline V gene are LGHNA and YSLEER. Worth noting for this clone: The antigen it recognizes is unknown. The sample holds no much larger clone one base away, and base qualities are not on file.

Genomic DNA was isolated using the Qiagen DNeasy kit from unsorted PBMCs as well as from negatively selected CD4+ and CD8+ fractions. Using primers that anneal to V and J segments, immunoSEQ multiplex PCR amplified the TCR beta CDR3 regions. A synthetic immune receptor repertoire was used to minimize amplification bias, and any remaining bias was removed computationally after sequencing. The authors processed their data as follows. Custom Python scripts were used to quantify repertoire diversity as the Shannon entropy index. The unsorted, CD4+ and CD8+ repertoires were each analyzed separately, with the exception of combined analyses, where CD4+ and CD8+ sequences were merged in silico. Entries here come from immuneACCESS through TCRdb and include only in-frame sequences with V and J called. Some clones fail to appear in such tables; in the studies checked, an unresolved V gene covers under half of the shortfall, and the cause of the remainder is unknown. The DNA gave D and trimming, while V, J and clone size come from that table. Recorded for this sample are some 70,000 clones; over 90% of them occurred a single time. The ten biggest clones cover about 2.6% of the sample.

The clonotype comes from a human donor with classical Hodgkin lymphoma. The chain is assembled from TRBV4-3 and TRBJ2-2; 7 bases in between match TRBD2. Input material: peripheral blood mononuclear cells (PBMCs). The nucleotide sequence is given as TGCGCCAGCAGCCAAGCGGGGGGGAACACCGGGGAGCTGTTTTTT. This codes for CASSQAGGNTGELFF.